This TCR beta chain stems from a study of cytomegalovirus exposure and HLA in healthy donors. Study-level results: Confirmation in vitro established that a few CMV-associated chains were specific for CMV antigens. Using the classifier, cytomegalovirus status was reportedly diagnosed with high specificity and sensitivity. The authors enumerated 150 to 200 TCR beta chains as linked to cytomegalovirus.

In the case of this clone: Its specificity is unknown.

J was trimmed by 12 bases and V by 0 bases; bases with no gene match: 13. The CDR3 runs 16 residues. CDR1 SGHKS and CDR2 YYEKEE come from the germline V gene (reference sequence). The method was immunoSEQ multiplex PCR; TCRdb's version includes in-frame clones alone and lacks a portion of them. The sample consists of some 250,000 clones, around 87% of them appearing once. This chain links TRBV5-5 with TRBJ2-1; 9 bases fit TRBD2. The sequenced material came from PBMCs. The TCR comes from a woman aged 18-29 years in good health and CMV-seronegative. The CDR3 reads CASSLGSGGTRLGQFF. The CDR3 region has the DNA TGTGCCAGCAGCTTGGGTAGCGGGGGAACGAGGCTTGGGCAGTTCTTC.